This TCR beta chain was found in a study of blood T cell repertoires in COVID-19. Germline V gives CDR1 LNHDA, CDR2 SQIVND (reference sequence). The V gene lost 7 bases and the J gene lost 8 bases, with 11 bases spanning the gap. CDR3 length equals 12 residues. The repertoire was sequenced with immunoSEQ multiplex PCR; TCRdb's copy has only in-frame clones and lacks some. Of 250,000 to 400,000 clones in the sample, approximately 87% were seen once. The rearrangement joins TRBV19 to TRBJ1-4; the D is unclear. Sequencing was done on a sample of peripheral blood. This sequence originates from a woman in her 30s with COVID-19, enrolled during active disease. The CDR3 loop reads CASNGGSEKLFF. CDR3 DNA: TGTGCCAGTAACGGAGGGTCAGAAAAACTGTTTTTT.